Included here is one T cell receptor (beta chain) sequence, with context. This sample was included in a study of blood T cell repertoires in COVID-19. V was pared by 2 bases and J by 4 bases, with 6 bases of the junction left unmatched. The length of the CDR3 is 15 residues. CDR1 MNHEY and CDR2 SVGAGI come from the germline V gene. Method: immunoSEQ multiplex PCR; TCRdb's copy keeps in-frame clones and lacks some. Of more than 50,000 clones listed, approximately 91% are singletons. This chain uses TRBV6-5 with TRBJ1-2; TRBD1 aligns across 8 bases. The receptor comes from a human donor in a cohort sampled during active COVID-19. Sequencing used peripheral blood. The CDR3 reads CASSYVKTGVYGYTF. The CDR3 DNA is TGTGCCAGCAGTTACGTAAAGACAGGGGTCTATGGCTACACCTTC.